A single sample is the source of the 28 T cell receptor beta chains below, sequenced in a study of blood T cell repertoires in COVID-19. Profiled with immunoSEQ multiplex PCR; TCRdb holds only in-frame clones, not every one. The table lists 250,000 to 300,000 clones, 85% to 90% of them singletons, with roughly 10% in the top ten. Material for sequencing was peripheral blood. The receptors stem from a woman aged 25 to 39 with COVID-19, enrolled during active disease.

CDR3 sequence: CASSLTGDDTQYF. CDR3 bases: TGTGCCAGCAGCTTGACAGGGGATGATACGCAGTATTTT. The rearrangement uses TRBV7-9 and TRBJ2-3; TRBD1 matches 8 bases. Unmatched junction bases numbered 2, after V lost 3 bases and J lost 6 bases. The CDR3 covers 13 residues. Germline assignment: CDR1 SEHNR and CDR2 FQNEAQ (reference sequence). Filled out from reference TRBV7-9 and TRBJ2-3, the complete variable domain reads DTGVSQNPRHKITKRGQNVTFRCDPISEHNRLYWYRQTLGQGPEFLTYFQNEAQLEKSRLLSDRFSAERPKGSFSTLEIQRTEQGDSAMYLCASSLTGDDTQYFGPGTRLTVL.

The chain recombines TRBV24-1 with TRBJ1-1; TRBD1 matches 7 bases. V lost 5 bases and J lost 2; bases outside the gene matches: 10. Germline V gene lookup returns CDR1 KGHDR and CDR2 SFDVKD. CDR3 length equals 16 residues. Here the CDR3 reads CATSALPGQINTEAFF. In nucleotides, the CDR3 is TGTGCCACCAGTGCCCTTCCGGGACAGATAAACACTGAAGCTTTCTTT.

The chain employs TRBV7-9 and TRBJ1-1, with D maybe TRBD1 (5 bases). V shed 4 bases and J shed 4 bases, with 7 bases lying between them. This CDR3 contains 12 residues. Looked up from germline, CDR1 is SEHNR and CDR2 is FQNEAQ (reference sequence). The CDR3 DNA reads TGTGCCAGCAGCTCAGGGCCCACTGAAGCTTTCTTT. Translated, it gives CASSSGPTEAFF.

The chain links TRBV28 to TRBJ1-1; TRBD1 is a possible D gene (6 bases). This CDR3 region has 15 residues. Germline V gene data show CDR1 as MDHEN and CDR2 as SYDVKM. The germline V and J ends were trimmed by 5 bases and 1 base, with 14 bases remaining between them. The CDR3 is CASSAPLGGNTEAFF. CDR3 bases: TGTGCCAGCAGTGCGCCTTTAGGGGGGAACACTGAAGCTTTCTTT. The full variable domain, completed using reference TRBV28 and TRBJ1-1, is DVKVTQSSRYLVKRTGEKVFLECVQDMDHENMFWYRQDPGLGLRLIYFSYDVKMKEKGDIPEGYSVSREKKERFSLILESASTNQTSMYLCASSAPLGGNTEAFFGQGTRLTVV.

The CDR3 region has the DNA TGTGCCAGCAGCCAATCGGGACAGCAGAACACTGAAGCTTTCTTT. Protein sequence: CASSQSGQQNTEAFF. The rearrangement uses TRBV14 and TRBJ1-1; 7 nucleotides line up with TRBD1. The ends lost 2 bases at V and 1 base at J; junction bases unmatched: 4. CDR3 length equals 15 residues. Germline V gives CDR1 SGHDN, CDR2 FVKESK.

The chain has TRBV7-9 and TRBJ2-7; no definite D call. The CDR3 runs 11 residues. From germline, CDR1 is SEHNR and CDR2 FQNEAQ (reference sequence). Trimming shortened V by 1 base and J by 5 bases, and 3 bases separated the two germline ends. The CDR3 sequence is CASSLVDEQYF. Here the CDR3 DNA reads TGTGCCAGCAGCTTAGTCGACGAGCAGTACTTC.

The V gene is TRBV28, the J gene TRBJ2-7; 12 nucleotides align to TRBD2. This CDR3 is 16 amino acids long. In germline, CDR1 is MDHEN, CDR2 SYDVKM. V shed 6 bases and J 2 bases; nucleotides not matched to a gene: 8. The CDR3 DNA reads as TGTGCCAGCAGGCCCTGGACTAGCGGGGAGACCTACGAGCAGTACTTC. Protein sequence: CASRPWTSGETYEQYF.

CDR3: CASSLGVRLAGTPGAQYF. DNA of the CDR3: TGTGCCAGCAGCTTAGGGGTTCGCCTAGCGGGGACCCCGGGGGCCCAGTACTTC. The J gene is TRBJ2-5, the V gene TRBV7-2; 9 bases match TRBD2. The germline gives CDR1 SGHTA, CDR2 FQGNSA. CDR3 length: 18 residues. The V segment lost 1 base and the J segment 9 bases; nucleotides outside the gene matches: 18.

The CDR3 reads CASSYSGGVYEQYF. The CDR3 nucleotides are TGTGCCAGCAGTTACTCAGGGGGCGTTTACGAGCAGTACTTC. The chain is built from TRBV6-5 and TRBJ2-7, with 7 positions matching TRBD1. The CDR3 extends over 14 amino acids. The J segment lost 4 bases and the V segment lost 0 bases, leaving 3 bases of the junction unmatched. The germline V gene has CDR1 MNHEY and CDR2 SVGAGI.

V gene TRBV2 combines with J gene TRBJ1-2, with 10 bases lining up with TRBD1. The CDR3 consists of 13 residues. V lost 3 bases to trimming and J lost 7 bases; unmatched junction nucleotides: 2. In germline, CDR1 is SNHLY, CDR2 FYNNEI. The DNA of the CDR3 is TGTGCCAGCAGTGAGACAGGGGGCTCTGGCTACACCTTC. Amino acid sequence: CASSETGGSGYTF. Combining the CDR3 with reference TRBV2 and TRBJ1-2 gives the whole variable domain EPEVTQTPSHQVTQMGQEVILRCVPISNHLYFYWYRQILGQKVEFLVSFYNNEISEKSEIFDDQFSVERPDGSNFTLKIRSTKLEDSAMYFCASSETGGSGYTFGSGTRLTVV.

This clone was seen once. V is TRBV12-3 or TRBV12-4 and J is TRBJ1-2; a weak D match, TRBD1 (6 bases). The CDR3 is made up of 13 amino acids. V lost 4 bases and J lost 11, with 17 bases in between. Here the CDR3 reads CASSSLAGAPYTF. CDR3 coding DNA: TGTGCCAGCAGTTCGTTGGCAGGGGCTCCTTACACCTTC.

This clone came up once. This chain links TRBV30 with TRBJ1-1; 8 nucleotides line up with TRBD1. This CDR3 is built from 11 residues. After removal of 8 bases from V and 6 bases from J, the junction contained 5 bases not matched to a gene. Germline CDR1 GTSNPN, CDR2 SVGIG (reference sequence). As DNA, the CDR3 is TGTGCCGGACAGGGTATGGCTGAAGCTTTCTTT. This codes for CAGQGMAEAFF.

The gene calls are TRBV15 and TRBJ2-1; TRBD1 aligns across 10 bases. Per germline, CDR1 LNHNV and CDR2 YYDKDF (reference sequence). The CDR3 is 16 amino acids. V lost 1 base to trimming and J lost 5 bases; unmatched junction nucleotides: 5. In DNA form, the CDR3 reads TGTGCCACCAGCAGAGGATCAGGACAGGGGGACAATGAGCAGTTCTTC. This translates into CATSRGSGQGDNEQFF.

The chain uses TRBV5-6 and TRBJ2-7, with D perhaps matching TRBD1 (6 bases). The CDR3 is 14 amino acids. Per the germline V gene, CDR1 is SGHDT and CDR2 is YYEEEE. V lost 2 bases and J lost 2, with 11 bases in between. The DNA of the CDR3 is TGTGCCAGCAGCTTTGGACAGCCAACCTACGAGCAGTACTTC. Residues: CASSFGQPTYEQYF. Drawing the rest from reference TRBV5-6 and TRBJ2-7, the complete variable domain is DAGVTQSPTHLIKTRGQQVTLRCSPKSGHDTVSWYQQALGQGPQFIFQYYEEEERQRGNFPDRFSGHQFPNYSSELNVNALLLGDSALYLCASSFGQPTYEQYFGPGTRLTVT.

This chain connects TRBV12-2 to TRBJ1-1; the D call of TRBD1 is as the table states it, not checked on the DNA. TRBV12-2 constitutes a pseudogene. CDR3 length: 17 residues. DNA of the CDR3: TGTGCAAGTCGCCCCCAATCGGGCAGGGAAATTTTTACTGAAGCTTTCTTT. It is translated as CASRPQSGREIFTEAFF.

The chain joins TRBV27 to TRBJ2-5; maybe TRBD2 (5 bases). Germline-derived CDR1 and CDR2 are MNHEY and SMNVEV (reference sequence). With 0 bases removed from V and 5 bases from J, the gap between germline ends came to 7 bases. The length of the CDR3 is 13 residues. DNA of the CDR3: TGTGCCAGCAGTTTATCCGGGGTGGAGACCCAGTACTTC. It translates to CASSLSGVETQYF.

The chain recombines TRBV7-6 with TRBJ1-2; 8 nucleotides align to TRBD1. This CDR3 is built from 16 residues. Trimming at V came to 7 bases and at J to 0 bases, leaving 10 bases not matched to a gene. The germline gives CDR1 SGHVS, CDR2 FNYEAQ. CDR3 residues: CASTPQGATSNYGYTF. The CDR3, as DNA: TGTGCCAGCACCCCCCAGGGGGCGACCTCTAACTATGGCTACACCTTC.

The V gene is TRBV5-1, the J gene TRBJ2-5, with 7 bases fitting TRBD2. CDR1 is SGHRS, CDR2 YFSETQ, per germline. The ends lost 0 bases at V and 9 bases at J; junction bases unmatched: 5. This CDR3 region has 13 residues. CDR3 sequence: CASSLEGRVPQYF. As DNA, the CDR3 is TGCGCCAGCAGCTTGGAGGGGAGGGTCCCCCAGTACTTC.

This chain links TRBV27 with TRBJ1-2; possibly TRBD1 for D (6 bases). The germline gives CDR1 MNHEY, CDR2 SMNVEV (reference sequence). V was trimmed by 5 bases and J by 4 bases, leaving 14 bases between them. This CDR3 region has 14 residues. CDR3 loop: CASSPPGVSYGYTF. The CDR3, as DNA: TGTGCCAGCAGTCCCCCAGGGGTAAGCTATGGCTACACCTTC.

The V gene is TRBV7-6, the J gene TRBJ2-7; 8 nucleotides line up with TRBD2. V trimming: 1 base; J trimming: 2 bases; junction bases outside the gene matches: 4. The germline gives CDR1 SGHVS, CDR2 FNYEAQ. The CDR3 runs to 15 residues. This CDR3 is CASSLGAGAAYEQYF. CDR3 nucleotides: TGTGCCAGCAGCTTAGGAGCGGGGGCGGCCTACGAGCAGTACTTC.

This clone was picked up one time. V gene TRBV12-5 combines with J gene TRBJ2-7; D is ambiguous. The CDR3 is 11 residues long. From germline, CDR1 is LGHNT and CDR2 FRNRAP. V lost 6 bases to trimming and J lost 3 bases, with 6 bases between them. CDR3 region: CASGPGYEQYF. The CDR3 DNA follows: TGTGCTAGTGGCCCGGGCTACGAGCAGTACTTC.

The chain is built from TRBV30 and TRBJ1-4, with D possibly TRBD1 on 6 matching bases. CDR1 is GTSNPN and CDR2 is SVGIG in the germline V gene (reference sequence). Trimming stripped 5 bases from V and 8 bases from J, with 18 bases between. The CDR3 loop spans 14 amino acids. CDR3 region: CAWGEGRGWEKLFF. DNA of the CDR3: TGTGCCTGGGGAGAGGGCAGGGGATGGGAAAAACTGTTTTTT.

The rearrangement links TRBV6-5 to TRBJ2-7; D unclear. Germline V gene lookup returns CDR1 MNHEY and CDR2 SVGAGI. Trimming left V 0 bases short and J 6 bases short, with 12 bases between. The CDR3 contains 14 residues. The CDR3 sequence is CASSYSLAVAEQYF. The CDR3 DNA is TGTGCCAGCAGTTACTCGTTGGCCGTGGCCGAGCAGTACTTC.

This rearrangement joins TRBV3-1 (or the pseudogene TRBV3-2) to TRBJ2-2; TRBD2 matches 7 bases. CDR1 and CDR2 from the germline V gene are LGHDT and YNNKEL (reference sequence). CDR3 length equals 15 residues. V gave up 8 bases and J gave up 1 base; unmatched junction bases: 7. CDR3 sequence: CASRGRGENTGELFF. The DNA of the CDR3 is TGTGCCAGCCGGGGCCGGGGGGAGAACACCGGGGAGCTGTTTTTT.

This rearrangement joins TRBV19 to TRBJ2-1, with 9 bases matching TRBD2. Germline V gene sequence: CDR1 LNHDA, CDR2 SQIVND (reference sequence). The ends lost 3 bases at V and 10 bases at J; junction bases unmatched: 4. This CDR3 is 13 amino acids long. CDR3: CASSIGLAGEQFF. The CDR3 bases are TGTGCCAGTAGTATTGGGCTAGCGGGGGAGCAGTTCTTC.

This sequence joins TRBV18 and TRBJ1-2, with a tentative D call TRBD1 (5 bases). The V end lost 5 bases, the J end lost 3 bases, and 13 bases lay between the germline ends. Germline V gene sequence: CDR1 KGHSH, CDR2 LQKENI. This CDR3 comprises 14 residues. This CDR3 is CASSEAGPHYGYTF. CDR3 sequence (DNA): TGTGCCAGCTCAGAGGCGGGGCCCCACTATGGCTACACCTTC.

With respect to this clone: Other DNA sequences in the sample encode the same CDR3. The rearrangement joins TRBV27 to TRBJ2-2, with D tentatively TRBD1 (6 bases). Germline V gene sequence: CDR1 MNHEY, CDR2 SMNVEV (reference sequence). The CDR3 sequence is 13 residues long. With 5 bases removed from V and 5 bases from J, the gap between germline ends came to 9 bases. The CDR3 is CASSTGTTGELFF. The CDR3 nucleotides are TGTGCCAGCAGTACCGGGACAACCGGGGAGCTGTTTTTT.

This sequence joins TRBV19 and TRBJ2-1; 9 nucleotides match TRBD1. Trimming removed 6 bases from V and 6 bases from J; junction bases left unmatched: 3. Germline CDR1 is LNHDA and CDR2 is SQIVND (reference sequence). The CDR3 runs to 13 residues. For the CDR3, the DNA is TGTGCCAGTAGACAGGGGGCTATCAATGAGCAGTTCTTC. This translates into CASRQGAINEQFF.